The 8 T cell receptor beta chains listed next were all sequenced from one sample in a study of blood T cell repertoires in COVID-19. This table comes from immunoSEQ multiplex PCR, and its TCRdb copy is limited to in-frame clones, with some not included. Altogether about 170,000 clones are present, approximately 87% being singletons, with the ten largest covering roughly 4.5%. Sequencing was carried out using PBMCs or T cells enriched from blood (not recorded which). The receptors were sampled from a woman aged 45-60 years who had recovered from COVID-19.

CDR3 DNA sequence: TGCGCCAGCAGGCGTGAGACAGGGGCTAGTTCACCCCTCCACTTT. It yields the protein CASRRETGASSPLHF. The chain joins TRBV5-1 to TRBJ1-6; 8 bases map to TRBD1. There are 15 residues in the CDR3. Trimming at V came to 5 bases and at J to 9 bases, leaving 10 bases not matched to a gene. Germline loops: CDR1 SGHRS, CDR2 YFSETQ.

This clone came up once. This CDR3 reads CASSLGVRDTDTQYF. The CDR3 bases are TGTGCCAGCAGCTTAGGTGTGCGGGACACAGATACGCAGTATTTT. V usage is TRBV11-3 and J usage is TRBJ2-3, with a weak D call TRBD2 (6 bases). The CDR3 extends over 15 amino acids. CDR1 is SGHNT, CDR2 YENEEA, per germline. Trimming cost V 1 base and J 2 bases, with 10 bases left between them.

The V call is TRBV9, the J call TRBJ2-5; weak D call: TRBD2 (6 bases). The germline V gene encodes CDR1 SGDLS and CDR2 YYNGEE. The V and J ends lost 3 bases and 1 base respectively, with 13 bases between them. The CDR3 spans 15 residues. As DNA, the CDR3 is TGTGCCAGCAGCGATGGTCTAGCGCTCCAAGAGACCCAGTACTTC. It yields the protein CASSDGLALQETQYF. The full variable domain, in which reference TRBV9 and TRBJ2-5 provide the parts outside the CDR3, is DSGVTQTPKHLITATGQRVTLRCSPRSGDLSVYWYQQSLDQGLQFLIQYYNGEERAKGNILERFSAQQFPDLHSELNLSSLELGDSALYFCASSDGLALQETQYFGPGTRLLVL.

This clone was picked up one time. The chain joins TRBV9 to TRBJ2-7; TRBD1 matches 7 bases. Trimming took 0 bases from V and 6 from J; bases not matched to a gene: 9. Germline CDR1 reads SGDLS; CDR2 reads YYNGEE. CDR3 length: 15 amino acids. The CDR3 DNA is TGTGCCAGCAGCGTAGGGGGATGGGGACAGCCCGAGCAGTACGTC. Its protein is CASSVGGWGQPEQYV.

V gene TRBV18 combines with J gene TRBJ1-1; unclear D gene. Germline CDR1 KGHSH, CDR2 LQKENI. Trimming shortened V by 3 bases and J by 0 bases, and 5 bases separated the two germline ends. CDR3 size: 13 residues. CDR3 nucleotides: TGTGCCAGCTCACCGGCAATGAACACTGAAGCTTTCTTT. Its translation is CASSPAMNTEAFF.

This chain joins TRBV13 and TRBJ1-3, with D maybe TRBD1 (6 bases). Germline assignment: CDR1 PRHDT and CDR2 FYEKMQ (reference sequence). The CDR3 consists of 15 residues. V was pared by 7 bases and J by 0 bases, with 13 bases between. The CDR3 region has the DNA TGTGCCAGCAACCGACAGGCCCTCTCTGGAAACACCATATATTTT. Residues: CASNRQALSGNTIYF.

This chain uses TRBV4-2 with TRBJ2-1, with a weak D call TRBD1 (6 bases). CDR3 length: 14 residues. V lost 4 bases, J lost 2 bases, and 9 bases lay in between. Germline V gene data show CDR1 as LGHNA and CDR2 as YNFKEQ. CDR3 in DNA: TGTGCCAGCAGCCTACAGGGAACCTACAATGAGCAGTTCTTC. Translation gives CASSLQGTYNEQFF.

V and J are TRBV27 and TRBJ2-3; D gene uncertain. The CDR3 length is 13 residues. Germline CDR1 and CDR2: MNHEY and SMNVEV (reference sequence). Trimming took off 3 bases at V and 4 bases at J, with 8 bases between the two ends. The CDR3 bases are TGTGCCAGCAGTTTCCCTAACTCAGATACGCAGTATTTT. Encoded protein: CASSFPNSDTQYF.